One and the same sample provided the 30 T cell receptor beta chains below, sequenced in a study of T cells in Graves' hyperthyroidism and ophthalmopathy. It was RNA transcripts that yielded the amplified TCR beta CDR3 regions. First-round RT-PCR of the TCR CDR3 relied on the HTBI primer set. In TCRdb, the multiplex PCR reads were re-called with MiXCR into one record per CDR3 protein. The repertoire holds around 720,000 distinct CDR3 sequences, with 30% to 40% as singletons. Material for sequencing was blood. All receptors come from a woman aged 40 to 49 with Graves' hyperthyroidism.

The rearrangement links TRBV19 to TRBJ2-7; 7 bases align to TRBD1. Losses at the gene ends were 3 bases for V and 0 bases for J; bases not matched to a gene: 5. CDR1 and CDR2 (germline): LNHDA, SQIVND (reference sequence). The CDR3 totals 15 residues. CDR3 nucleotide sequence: TGTGCCAGTAGTATCAGGGGGTCGAGCTCCTACGAGCAGTACTTC. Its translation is CASSIRGSSSYEQYF. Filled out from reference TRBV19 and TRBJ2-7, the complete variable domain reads DGGITQSPKYLFRKEGQNVTLSCEQNLNHDAMYWYRQDPGQGLRLIYYSQIVNDFQKGDIAEGYSVSREKKESFPLTVTSAQKNPTAFYLCASSIRGSSSYEQYFGPGTRLTVT.

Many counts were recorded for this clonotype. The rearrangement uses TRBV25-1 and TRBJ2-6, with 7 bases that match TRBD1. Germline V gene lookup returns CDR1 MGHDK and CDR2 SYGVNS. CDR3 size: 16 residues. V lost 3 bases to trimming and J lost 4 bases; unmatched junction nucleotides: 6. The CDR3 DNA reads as TGTGCCAGCAGTGATCTACAGGGGACCGGGGCCAACGTCCTGACTTTC. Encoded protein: CASSDLQGTGANVLTF.

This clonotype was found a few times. CDR3 region: CASSFSSGDYEQYF. The CDR3 bases are TGTGCCAGCAGTTTTTCCTCAGGGGACTACGAGCAGTACTTC. This chain links TRBV12-3 or TRBV12-4 with TRBJ2-7, with D maybe TRBD1 (6 bases). V shed 3 bases and J shed 3 bases, with 12 bases lying between them. The CDR3 has 14 amino acids.

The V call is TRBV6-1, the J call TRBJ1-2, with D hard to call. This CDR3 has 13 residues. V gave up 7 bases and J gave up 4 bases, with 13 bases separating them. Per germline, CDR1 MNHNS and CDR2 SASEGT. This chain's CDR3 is CASNVRESYGYTF. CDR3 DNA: TGTGCCAGCAACGTTCGCGAGAGCTATGGCTACACCTTC.

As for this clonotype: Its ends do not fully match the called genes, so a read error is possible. The CDR3 DNA is TGTGCCAGCAGTGAACAGGGGGCGGGTGGCTACACCTTC. Its translation is CASSEQGAGGYTF. The chain recombines TRBV5-1 with TRBJ1-2; 9 nucleotides line up with TRBD1. There are 13 residues in the CDR3. Per the germline V gene, CDR1 is SGHRS and CDR2 is YFSETQ.

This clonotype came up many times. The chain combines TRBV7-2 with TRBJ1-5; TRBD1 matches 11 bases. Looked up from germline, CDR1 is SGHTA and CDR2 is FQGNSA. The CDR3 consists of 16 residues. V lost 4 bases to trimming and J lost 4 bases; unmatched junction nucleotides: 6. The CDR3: CASSSSGTGGNQPQHF. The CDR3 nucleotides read TGTGCCAGCAGCTCATCCGGGACAGGGGGGAATCAGCCCCAGCATTTT.

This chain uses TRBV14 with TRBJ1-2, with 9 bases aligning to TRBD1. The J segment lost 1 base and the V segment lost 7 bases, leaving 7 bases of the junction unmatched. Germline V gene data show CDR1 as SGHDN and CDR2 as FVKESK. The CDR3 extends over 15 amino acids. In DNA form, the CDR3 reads TGTGCCAGCAAATCGGGACAGGGAAATAACTATGGCTACACCTTC. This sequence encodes CASKSGQGNNYGYTF.

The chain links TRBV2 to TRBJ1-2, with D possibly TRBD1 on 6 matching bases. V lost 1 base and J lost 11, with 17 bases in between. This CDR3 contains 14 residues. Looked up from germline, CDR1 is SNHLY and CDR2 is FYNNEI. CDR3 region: CASSEVGQRLGYTF. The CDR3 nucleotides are TGTGCCAGCAGTGAAGTAGGACAGCGTCTCGGGTACACCTTC.

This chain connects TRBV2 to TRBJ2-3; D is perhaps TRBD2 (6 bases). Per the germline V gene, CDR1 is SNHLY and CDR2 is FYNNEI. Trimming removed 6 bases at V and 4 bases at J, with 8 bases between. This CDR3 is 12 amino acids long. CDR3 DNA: TGTGCCAGCAGGGGCGGGGCAGATACGCAGTATTTT. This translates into CASRGGADTQYF.

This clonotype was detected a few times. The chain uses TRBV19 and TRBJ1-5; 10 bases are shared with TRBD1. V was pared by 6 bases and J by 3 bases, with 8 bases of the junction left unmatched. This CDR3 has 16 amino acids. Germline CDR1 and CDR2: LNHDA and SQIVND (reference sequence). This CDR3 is CASRPPGTGANQPQHF. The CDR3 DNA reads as TGTGCCAGTAGACCTCCGGGGACAGGGGCCAATCAGCCCCAGCATTTT.

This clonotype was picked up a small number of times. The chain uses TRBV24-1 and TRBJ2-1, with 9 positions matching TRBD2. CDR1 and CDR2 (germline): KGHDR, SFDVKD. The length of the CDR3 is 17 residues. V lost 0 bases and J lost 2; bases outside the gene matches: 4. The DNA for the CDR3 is TGTGCCACCAGTGATTTGACGACTAGCGGAACCTACAATGAGCAGTTCTTC. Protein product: CATSDLTTSGTYNEQFF.

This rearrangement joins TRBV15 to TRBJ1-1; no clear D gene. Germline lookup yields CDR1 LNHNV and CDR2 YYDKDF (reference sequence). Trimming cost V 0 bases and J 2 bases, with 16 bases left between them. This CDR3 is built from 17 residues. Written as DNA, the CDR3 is TGTGCCACCAGCAGAGATTATGGCGAAGGTTCAAACACTGAAGCTTTCTTT. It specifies CATSRDYGEGSNTEAFF.

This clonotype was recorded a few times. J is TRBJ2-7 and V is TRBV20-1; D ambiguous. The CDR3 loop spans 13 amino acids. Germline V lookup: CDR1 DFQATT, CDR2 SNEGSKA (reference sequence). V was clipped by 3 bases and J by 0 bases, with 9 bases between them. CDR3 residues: CSASSTFSYEQYF. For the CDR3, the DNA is TGCAGTGCTAGTTCTACCTTCTCCTACGAGCAGTACTTC.

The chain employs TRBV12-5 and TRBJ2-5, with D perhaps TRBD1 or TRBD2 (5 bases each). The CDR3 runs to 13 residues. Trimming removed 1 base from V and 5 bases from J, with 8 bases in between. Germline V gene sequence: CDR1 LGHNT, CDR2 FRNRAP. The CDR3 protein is CASGLAEGETQYF. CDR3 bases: TGTGCTAGTGGTTTGGCTGAGGGGGAGACCCAGTACTTC.

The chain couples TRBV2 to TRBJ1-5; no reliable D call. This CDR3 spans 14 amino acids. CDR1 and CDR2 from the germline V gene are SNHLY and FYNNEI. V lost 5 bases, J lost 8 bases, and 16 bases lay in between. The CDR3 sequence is CASSPGMYMEPQHF. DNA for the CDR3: TGTGCCAGCAGTCCGGGAATGTACATGGAGCCCCAGCATTTT. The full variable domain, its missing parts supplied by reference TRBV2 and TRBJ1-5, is EPEVTQTPSHQVTQMGQEVILRCVPISNHLYFYWYRQILGQKVEFLVSFYNNEISEKSEIFDDQFSVERPDGSNFTLKIRSTKLEDSAMYFCASSPGMYMEPQHFGDGTRLSIL.

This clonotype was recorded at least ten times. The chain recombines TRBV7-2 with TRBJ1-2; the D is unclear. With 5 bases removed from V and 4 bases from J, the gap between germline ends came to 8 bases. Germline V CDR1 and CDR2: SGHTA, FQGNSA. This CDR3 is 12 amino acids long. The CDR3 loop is CASSLPGYGYTF. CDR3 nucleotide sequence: TGTGCCAGCAGCCTCCCTGGCTATGGCTACACCTTC.

The CDR3 loop is CAISEKVDREETQYF. DNA for the CDR3: TGTGCCATCAGTGAGAAAGTGGACAGGGAGGAGACCCAGTACTTC. The V call is TRBV10-3, the J call TRBJ2-5; 8 bases map to TRBD1. The CDR3 has 15 amino acids. The V and J ends lost 2 bases and 5 bases, in that order; junction bases with no gene match: 7. Germline V gene sequence: CDR1 ENHRY, CDR2 SYGVKD.

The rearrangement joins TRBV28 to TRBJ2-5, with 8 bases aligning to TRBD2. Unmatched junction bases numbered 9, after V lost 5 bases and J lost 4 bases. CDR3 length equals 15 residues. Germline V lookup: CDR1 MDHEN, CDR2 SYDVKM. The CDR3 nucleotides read TGTGCCAGCAGTGTCACCGGGACTAGAGCAGAGACCCAGTACTTC. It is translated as CASSVTGTRAETQYF.

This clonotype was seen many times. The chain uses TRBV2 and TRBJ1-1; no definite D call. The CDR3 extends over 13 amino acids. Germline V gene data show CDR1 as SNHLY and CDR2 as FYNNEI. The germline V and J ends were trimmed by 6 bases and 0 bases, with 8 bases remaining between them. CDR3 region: CASRTELNTEAFF. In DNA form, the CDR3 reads TGTGCCAGCAGGACGGAGCTGAACACTGAAGCTTTCTTT.

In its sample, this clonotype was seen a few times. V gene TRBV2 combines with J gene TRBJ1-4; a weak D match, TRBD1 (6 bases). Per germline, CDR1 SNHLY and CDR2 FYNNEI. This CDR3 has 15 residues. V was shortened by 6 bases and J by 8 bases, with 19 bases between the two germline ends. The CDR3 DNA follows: TGTGCCAGCAGCCAAGATCTAGGACAGAGGGAAAAACTGTTTTTT. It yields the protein CASSQDLGQREKLFF. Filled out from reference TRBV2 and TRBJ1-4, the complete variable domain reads EPEVTQTPSHQVTQMGQEVILRCVPISNHLYFYWYRQILGQKVEFLVSFYNNEISEKSEIFDDQFSVERPDGSNFTLKIRSTKLEDSAMYFCASSQDLGQREKLFFGSGTQLSVL.

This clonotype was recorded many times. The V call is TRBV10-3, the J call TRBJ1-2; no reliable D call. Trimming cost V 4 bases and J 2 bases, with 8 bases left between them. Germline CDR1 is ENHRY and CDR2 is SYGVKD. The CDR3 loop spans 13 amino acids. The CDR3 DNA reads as TGTGCCATCAGTGTTGAGAACAACTATGGCTACACCTTC. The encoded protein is CAISVENNYGYTF.

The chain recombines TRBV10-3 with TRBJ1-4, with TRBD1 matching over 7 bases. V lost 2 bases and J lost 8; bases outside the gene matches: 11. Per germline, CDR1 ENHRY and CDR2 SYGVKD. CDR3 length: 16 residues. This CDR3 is CAISEQDRLIREKLFF. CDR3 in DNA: TGTGCCATCAGTGAGCAGGACAGGTTAATAAGGGAAAAACTGTTTTTT.

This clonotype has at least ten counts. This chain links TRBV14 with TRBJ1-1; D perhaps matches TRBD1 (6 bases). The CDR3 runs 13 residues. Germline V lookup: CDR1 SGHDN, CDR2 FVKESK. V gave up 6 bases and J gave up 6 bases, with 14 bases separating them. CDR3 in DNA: TGTGCCAGCAGTCGAGTGAGGACAGCTGAAGCTTTCTTT. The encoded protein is CASSRVRTAEAFF.

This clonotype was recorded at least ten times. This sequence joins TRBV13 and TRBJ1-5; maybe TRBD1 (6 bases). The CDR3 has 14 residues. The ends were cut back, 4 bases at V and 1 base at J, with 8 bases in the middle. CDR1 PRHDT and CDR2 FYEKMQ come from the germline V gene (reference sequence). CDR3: CASSYRESNQPQHF. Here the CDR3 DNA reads TGTGCCAGCAGCTACAGGGAAAGCAATCAGCCCCAGCATTTT.

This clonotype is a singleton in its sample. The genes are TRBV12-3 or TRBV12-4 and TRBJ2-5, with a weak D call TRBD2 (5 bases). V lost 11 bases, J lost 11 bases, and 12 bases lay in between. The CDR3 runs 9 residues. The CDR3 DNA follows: TGTGCCTGCTCCCCGGGACAGTACTTC. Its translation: CACSPGQYF.

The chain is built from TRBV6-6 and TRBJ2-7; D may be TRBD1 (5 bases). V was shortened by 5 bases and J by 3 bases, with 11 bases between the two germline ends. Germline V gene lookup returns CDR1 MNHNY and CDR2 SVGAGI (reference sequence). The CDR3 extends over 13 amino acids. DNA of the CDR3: TGTGCCAGCAGTGTACAGGAGAACTACGAGCAGTACTTC. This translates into CASSVQENYEQYF.

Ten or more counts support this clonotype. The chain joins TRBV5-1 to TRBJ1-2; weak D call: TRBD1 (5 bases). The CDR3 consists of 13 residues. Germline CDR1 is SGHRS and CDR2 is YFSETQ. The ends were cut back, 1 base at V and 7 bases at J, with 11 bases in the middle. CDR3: CASSLSQGAGYTF. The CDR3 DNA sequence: TGCGCCAGCAGCTTGTCGCAGGGCGCTGGCTACACCTTC. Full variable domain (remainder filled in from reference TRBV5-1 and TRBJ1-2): KAGVTQTPRYLIKTRGQQVTLSCSPISGHRSVSWYQQTPGQGLQFLFEYFSETQRNKGNFPGRFSGRQFSNSRSEMNVSTLELGDSALYLCASSLSQGAGYTFGSGTRLTVV.

In nucleotides, the CDR3 is TGTGCCAGCAGTGATCCCGCGACGGCGACTTCTGGGGCCAACGTCCTGACTTTC. Encoded protein: CASSDPATATSGANVLTF. This chain links TRBV25-1 with TRBJ2-6, with D unclear. This CDR3 comprises 18 residues. The germline CDR1 and CDR2 sequences are MGHDK and SYGVNS. The germline V and J ends were trimmed by 3 bases and 1 base, with 16 bases remaining between them. Based on the CDR3 plus reference TRBV25-1 and TRBJ2-6, the full variable domain is EADIYQTPRYLVIGTGKKITLECSQTMGHDKMYWYQQDPGMELHLIHYSYGVNSTEKGDLSSESTVSRIRTEHFPLTLESARPSHTSQYLCASSDPATATSGANVLTFGAGSRLTVL.

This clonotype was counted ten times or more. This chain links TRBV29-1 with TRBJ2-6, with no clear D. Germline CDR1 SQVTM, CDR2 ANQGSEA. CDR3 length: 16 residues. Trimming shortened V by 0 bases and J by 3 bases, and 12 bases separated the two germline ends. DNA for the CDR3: TGCAGCGTTGAAGAAGCCCGAGTGGTTGGGGCCAACGTCCTGACTTTC. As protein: CSVEEARVVGANVLTF.

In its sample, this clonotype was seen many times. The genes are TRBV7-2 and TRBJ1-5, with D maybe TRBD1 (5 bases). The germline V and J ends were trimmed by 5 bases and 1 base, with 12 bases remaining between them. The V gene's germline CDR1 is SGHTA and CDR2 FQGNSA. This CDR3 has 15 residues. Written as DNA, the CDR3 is TGTGCCAGCAGCCCCACAGGTTCAAGCAATCAGCCCCAGCATTTT. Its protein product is CASSPTGSSNQPQHF. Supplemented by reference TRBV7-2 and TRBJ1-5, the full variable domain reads GAGVSQSPSNKVTEKGKDVELRCDPISGHTALYWYRQSLGQGLEFLIYFQGNSAPDKSGLPSDRFSAERTGGSVSTLTIQRTQQEDSAVYLCASSPTGSSNQPQHFGDGTRLSIL.